This TCR beta chain emerged from a study of spatial heterogeneity in lung cancer. Points from the study as a whole: Ubiquitous expanded tumor TCRs were observed in blood more at resection than follow-up.

In TCRdb, the 5' RACE reads were re-called with MiXCR into one record per CDR3 protein. The table has fewer than 45,000 distinct CDR3 sequences, under 8% seen once. Points on this clonotype: Its specificity is unknown.

Time point described: sample taken at primary tumor resection. Trimming took off 0 bases at V and 4 bases at J, with 11 bases between the two ends. The CDR3 sequence is 15 residues long. Per the germline V gene, CDR1 is WNHNN and CDR2 is SYGVQD (reference sequence). The sequence was obtained from a female donor with early-stage non-small cell lung cancer. Sequencing used PBMCs, obtained at surgery. This sequence joins TRBV10-1 and TRBJ2-3; D might be TRBD2 (6 bases). The CDR3 protein is CASSESRGIADTQYF. In DNA, the CDR3 is TGCGCCAGCAGTGAGTCTCGGGGGATCGCAGATACGCAGTATTTT.